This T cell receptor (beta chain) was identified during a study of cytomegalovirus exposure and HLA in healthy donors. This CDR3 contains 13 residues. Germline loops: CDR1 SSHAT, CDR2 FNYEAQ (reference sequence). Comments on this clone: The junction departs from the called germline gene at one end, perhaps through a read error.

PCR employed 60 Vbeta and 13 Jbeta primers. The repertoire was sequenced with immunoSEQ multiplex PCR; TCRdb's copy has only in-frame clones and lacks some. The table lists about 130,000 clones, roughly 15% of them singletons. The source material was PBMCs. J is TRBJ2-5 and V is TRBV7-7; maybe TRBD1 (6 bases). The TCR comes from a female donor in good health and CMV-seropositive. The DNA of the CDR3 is TGTGCTAGCAGCCCAGGGGTAGGGGAGACCCAGTACTTC. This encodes CASSPGVGETQYF.